Presented here are 32 T cell receptor beta chains from one specimen sequenced in a study of T cells in Graves' hyperthyroidism and ophthalmopathy. Regions amplified from RNA transcripts were the TCR beta CDR3 regions. The study used the HTBI primer set for a first-round RT-PCR of the TCR CDR3. TCRdb processed the multiplex PCR reads anew with MiXCR; each CDR3 protein has one entry. The sample consists of 550,000 to 700,000 distinct CDR3 sequences, around 46% of them appearing once. Sequencing input: peripheral blood or thyroid tissue (not recorded which). The receptors shown here come from an adult woman with Graves' disease, either hyperthyroidism or ophthalmopathy (not recorded which).

The chain joins TRBV29-1 to TRBJ1-2; D is ambiguous. From germline, CDR1 is SQVTM and CDR2 ANQGSEA. V was cut by 4 bases and J by 4 bases, with 16 bases left in between. This CDR3 has 14 amino acids. This CDR3 is CSVGFTAQFYGYTF. CDR3 sequence (DNA): TGCAGCGTTGGTTTCACGGCACAGTTCTATGGCTACACCTTC.

This clonotype was found many times. The chain joins TRBV7-9 to TRBJ1-2; D not certain. V was shortened by 1 base and J by 4 bases, with 7 bases between the two germline ends. The CDR3 runs to 13 residues. Germline values: CDR1 SEHNR, CDR2 FQNEAQ (reference sequence). The CDR3 DNA sequence: TGTGCCAGCAGCTTAGTGTTGGGCTATGGCTACACCTTC. It specifies CASSLVLGYGYTF.

CDR3 loop: CASSLVRTVGGYTF. In nucleotides, the CDR3 is TGTGCCAGCAGCTTAGTACGGACGGTCGGAGGCTACACCTTC. The chain has TRBV7-9 and TRBJ1-2, with D uncertain. CDR1 SEHNR and CDR2 FQNEAQ come from the germline V gene (reference sequence). V was trimmed by 1 base and J by 8 bases, leaving 14 bases between them. The CDR3 consists of 14 residues.

This clonotype showed up many times. This chain joins TRBV6-5 and TRBJ2-5, with unresolved D. V dropped 2 bases and J dropped 2 bases, with 12 bases sitting between them. There are 15 residues in the CDR3. Germline-derived CDR1 and CDR2 are MNHEY and SVGAGI. The CDR3 DNA follows: TGTGCCAGCAGTTACGTCAGAAATTCGCAAGAGACCCAGTACTTC. Translating gives CASSYVRNSQETQYF.

The rearrangement links TRBV12-3 or TRBV12-4 to TRBJ1-2; 9 nucleotides align to TRBD1. After removal of 6 bases from V and 8 bases from J, the junction contained 4 bases not matched to a gene. This CDR3 is 12 amino acids long. CDR3 sequence: CASRGGQGGYTF. CDR3 coding DNA: TGTGCCAGCAGGGGCGGACAGGGGGGCTACACCTTC.

About this clonotype: The junction and the germline gene differ at one end; a read error may be behind it. V and J are TRBV7-6 and TRBJ2-5, with 8 nucleotides matching TRBD1. The CDR3 consists of 14 residues. Looked up from germline, CDR1 is SGHVS and CDR2 is FNYEAQ. The DNA of the CDR3 is TGTGCCAGCAGCTGGACAGGGCGGGAAGAAACCCAGTACTTC. It specifies CASSWTGREETQYF.

The chain carries TRBV2 and TRBJ2-2; 7 bases match TRBD2. The CDR3 is made up of 15 amino acids. Germline assignment: CDR1 SNHLY and CDR2 FYNNEI. The junction had 12 bases not matched to a gene; V was cut back by 8 bases and J by 6 bases. The CDR3 region has the DNA TGTGCCAGCTTAGTGGGAGGCGGGAGATCCGGGGAGCTGTTTTTT. Residues: CASLVGGGRSGELFF.

The genes are TRBV28 and TRBJ1-3, with a weak D call TRBD1 (5 bases). Germline CDR1 MDHEN, CDR2 SYDVKM. Trimming stripped 10 bases from V and 2 bases from J, with 24 bases between. The CDR3 contains 17 residues. CDR3 nucleotide sequence: TGTGCCACCCAGTTCGGAGCACTCTGGGGACCTGGAAACACCATATATTTT. Protein: CATQFGALWGPGNTIYF.

There are many counts of this clonotype. The V call is TRBV28, the J call TRBJ1-6, with a weak D call TRBD1 (5 bases). There are 14 residues in the CDR3. Deletions cut 6 bases from V and 10 bases from J, with 16 bases between. CDR1 is MDHEN and CDR2 is SYDVKM in the germline V gene. CDR3 nucleotide sequence: TGTGCCAGCAGCCCCGACAGTCTCGACTCACCCCTCCACTTT. It is translated as CASSPDSLDSPLHF.

The chain carries TRBV27 and TRBJ1-1; tentative D call: TRBD1 (5 bases). This CDR3 comprises 13 residues. Germline CDR1 reads MNHEY; CDR2 reads SMNVEV (reference sequence). V shed 5 bases and J shed 4 bases, with 11 bases lying between them. This CDR3 reads CASSTGFLTEAFF. DNA for the CDR3: TGTGCCAGCAGTACAGGATTTCTCACTGAAGCTTTCTTT.

As to this clonotype: This clone may be a read error of a much larger clone one base away. V is TRBV6-2 or TRBV6-3 and J is TRBJ1-1; D is undetermined. Germline values: CDR1 MNHEY, CDR2 SVGEGT. The CDR3 covers 13 residues. The CDR3 region has the DNA TGTGGCAGCACCCGGTGGGTGAACACTGAAGCTTTCTTT. Amino acid sequence: CGSTRWVNTEAFF.

The chain has TRBV11-1 and TRBJ1-1; TRBD1 matches at 9 bases. The CDR3 is 17 residues long. Germline V gene sequence: CDR1 SGHAT, CDR2 FQDESV (reference sequence). Unmatched junction bases numbered 14, after V lost 5 bases and J lost 4 bases. CDR3 in amino acids: CASSTLEYRGLGTEAFF. The CDR3 nucleotides are TGTGCCAGCAGCACACTCGAATACAGGGGGCTTGGCACTGAAGCTTTCTTT.

This clonotype was observed a few times. V gene TRBV20-1 combines with J gene TRBJ2-2; D might be TRBD1 or TRBD2, each matching 6 bases. Looked up from germline, CDR1 is DFQATT and CDR2 is SNEGSKA (reference sequence). CDR3 length: 18 amino acids. Trimming took 3 bases from V and 6 from J, leaving 26 bases between them. CDR3 sequence reads: CSARGGYGRDLNPGELFF. As DNA, the CDR3 is TGCAGTGCTAGGGGGGGCTATGGGCGGGACCTAAACCCCGGGGAGCTGTTTTTT.

The J gene is TRBJ1-1, the V gene TRBV2, with TRBD1 matching over 9 bases. Germline trimming cut 5 bases from V and 3 bases from J; bases unmatched to any gene: 4. The germline gives CDR1 SNHLY, CDR2 FYNNEI. The CDR3 has 14 amino acids. DNA for the CDR3: TGTGCCAGCAGTACAGGGGGCGAGTACACTGAAGCTTTCTTT. This translates into CASSTGGEYTEAFF.

Remarks on this clonotype: A much larger clone lies a single base off, so this may be a read error. CDR3 sequence: CATSRDTENEQYF. Here the CDR3 DNA reads TGTGCCACCAGTCGGGACACCGAGAACGAGCAGTACTTC. This sequence joins TRBV6-2 or TRBV6-3 and TRBJ2-7; possibly TRBD1 for D (6 bases). The CDR3 sequence is 13 residues long. Germline V gene lookup returns CDR1 MNHEY and CDR2 SVGEGT.

This chain links TRBV7-6 with TRBJ2-2; no firm D call. The length of the CDR3 is 15 residues. Germline values: CDR1 SGHVS, CDR2 FNYEAQ. V was clipped by 5 bases and J by 4 bases, with 14 bases between them. CDR3 in DNA: TGTGCCAGCAGCGCGACCGCAACCAGCACCGGGGAGCTGTTTTTT. Amino acid sequence: CASSATATSTGELFF.

About this clonotype itself: One base away lies a much larger clone, so this may be a sequencing read error. The CDR3 protein is CASSQGTTQETRYF. The CDR3 DNA reads as TGTGCCAGCAGCCAAGGGACTACCCAAGAGACCCGGTACTTC. V and J are TRBV3-1 and TRBJ2-5; D may be TRBD2 (6 bases). In germline, CDR1 is LGHDT, CDR2 YNNKEL (reference sequence). This CDR3 comprises 14 residues.

The chain carries TRBV15 and TRBJ1-4; D might be TRBD1 (6 bases). From germline, CDR1 is LNHNV and CDR2 YYDKDF (reference sequence). Trimming shortened V by 4 bases and J by 7 bases, and 10 bases separated the two germline ends. The CDR3 totals 13 residues. In nucleotides, the CDR3 is TGTGCCACCAGCAAAGGGGGTAGTGAAAAACTGTTTTTT. Its protein is CATSKGGSEKLFF.

This clonotype has a handful of counts. A much larger clonotype is one base distant, so this may be a read error. V is TRBV19 and J is TRBJ1-4, with D unresolved. There are 15 residues in the CDR3. Germline CDR1 is LNHDA and CDR2 is SQIVND (reference sequence). V was cut by 3 bases and J by 2 bases, with 10 bases left in between. The DNA for the CDR3 is TGTGCCAGTAGTATCGAGACCGGGACTAATGAAAAACTGTTTTTT. It translates to CASSIETGTNEKLFF.

This clonotype was seen at least ten times. V is TRBV27 and J is TRBJ2-5; D is uncertain. The CDR3 covers 12 residues. Germline V gene lookup returns CDR1 MNHEY and CDR2 SMNVEV (reference sequence). V was cut by 8 bases and J by 5 bases, with 12 bases left in between. The CDR3 sequence is CASSGNAETQYF. CDR3 in DNA: TGTGCCAGCTCGGGCAACGCGGAGACCCAGTACTTC.

This clonotype was observed at least ten times. The chain combines TRBV4-1 with TRBJ1-4, with 7 nucleotides matching TRBD1. The V segment lost 1 base and the J segment 8 bases; nucleotides outside the gene matches: 7. The germline gives CDR1 MGHRA, CDR2 YSYEKL. The CDR3 consists of 15 residues. The CDR3 DNA sequence: TGCGCCAGCAGCCAAGCCGGGACAGCCTGGGAAAAACTGTTTTTT. Its protein is CASSQAGTAWEKLFF.

This clonotype came up many times. This chain joins TRBV28 and TRBJ1-4; 8 bases are a match to TRBD1. The germline gives CDR1 MDHEN, CDR2 SYDVKM. The CDR3 is 15 residues long. The J segment lost 7 bases and the V segment lost 6 bases, leaving 10 bases of the junction unmatched. In DNA, the CDR3 is TGTGCCAGCAGCCCCCGGGACAGGCTAGGTGAAAAACTGTTTTTT. This codes for CASSPRDRLGEKLFF.

This clonotype appeared many times. The chain combines TRBV10-2 with TRBJ2-7; 8 nucleotides agree with TRBD2. The CDR3 runs 16 residues. Germline-derived CDR1 and CDR2 are WSHSY and SAAADI. The V segment lost 6 bases and the J segment 6 bases; nucleotides outside the gene matches: 16. CDR3 amino acids: CASRSSMSSGGREQYF. Written as DNA, the CDR3 is TGCGCCAGCAGGTCGTCTATGTCCAGCGGGGGACGCGAGCAGTACTTC.

In its sample, this clonotype was seen many times. This chain joins TRBV29-1 and TRBJ2-7; D possibly corresponds to TRBD2 (6 bases). Trimming left V 2 bases short and J 1 base short, with 21 bases between. Germline CDR1 reads SQVTM; CDR2 reads ANQGSEA. This CDR3 spans 17 amino acids. The CDR3 protein is CSVEKVPPQGGSYEQYF. DNA of the CDR3: TGCAGCGTTGAAAAGGTCCCTCCGCAGGGAGGTTCCTACGAGCAGTACTTC.

As to this clonotype: A junction end diverges from the germline sequence, so it may reflect a read error. V is TRBV10-3 and J is TRBJ1-2; weak D call: TRBD1 (5 bases). Germline V gives CDR1 ENHRY, CDR2 SYGVKD. The CDR3 is 16 amino acids. The CDR3 nucleotides read TGTGCCAGCAGTGAATCTTTGCAGGGTAGATTGTATGGCTACACCTTC. This gives the protein CASSESLQGRLYGYTF.

Ten or more counts support this clonotype. This chain uses TRBV11-2 with TRBJ1-5; D may be TRBD1 (5 bases). Between the trimmed V and J ends, which lost 5 bases and 5 bases, there was a span of 13 bases. Per the germline V gene, CDR1 is SGHAT and CDR2 is FQNNGV. The CDR3 sequence is 14 residues long. The CDR3 spells CASSQGGADQPQHF. CDR3 nucleotide sequence: TGTGCCAGCAGCCAAGGTGGGGCGGATCAGCCCCAGCATTTT.

The chain recombines TRBV7-9 with TRBJ1-6; D might be TRBD1 (6 bases). The CDR3 totals 15 residues. Germline values: CDR1 SEHNR, CDR2 FQNEAQ (reference sequence). The germline V and J ends were trimmed by 5 bases and 10 bases, with 18 bases remaining between them. DNA for the CDR3: TGTGCCAGCAGCCCACAAGGGGGATCGGGATCACCCCTCCACTTT. Translated, it gives CASSPQGGSGSPLHF.

The chain links TRBV20-1 to TRBJ2-5; a weak D match, TRBD2 (6 bases). CDR1 is DFQATT and CDR2 is SNEGSKA in the germline V gene (reference sequence). V lost 5 bases, J lost 2 bases, and 15 bases lay in between. This CDR3 comprises 14 residues. The CDR3 DNA reads as TGCAGTGCTCTCGACGGTGGAGGGCAAGAGACCCAGTACTTC. As protein: CSALDGGGQETQYF.

The genes are TRBV7-6 and TRBJ2-1, with unresolved D. Germline-derived CDR1 and CDR2 are SGHVS and FNYEAQ. This CDR3 spans 13 amino acids. Deletions cut 3 bases from V and 8 bases from J, with 11 bases between. DNA of the CDR3: TGTGCCAGCAGCTTCGAACTGTCATATGAGCAGTTCTTC. Translated: CASSFELSYEQFF.

V usage is TRBV19 and J usage is TRBJ1-2, with D hard to call. CDR3 length: 14 amino acids. The germline V gene encodes CDR1 LNHDA and CDR2 SQIVND (reference sequence). The V end was cut by 7 bases, the J end by 8 bases, with 20 bases between. The CDR3 nucleotides are TGTGCCAGTAACATGGAACGAGGGCTGGGAGGCTACACCTTC. Protein sequence: CASNMERGLGGYTF.

This clonotype was found a few times. A read error may produce the germline difference seen at one junction end. The chain recombines TRBV7-6 with TRBJ1-4; tentatively, D is TRBD1 (5 bases). The CDR3 is 15 amino acids. Germline CDR1 SGHVS, CDR2 FNYEAQ. The CDR3 here is CASAPSRGTSEKLFF. The CDR3 DNA sequence: TGTGCCAGCGCCCCATCCCGGGGGACTAGTGAAAAACTGTTTTTT. Using reference TRBV7-6 and TRBJ1-4 for the parts outside the CDR3, the full variable domain is GAGVSQSPRYKVTKRGQDVALRCDPISGHVSLYWYRQALGQGPEFLTYFNYEAQQDKSGLPNDRFSAERPEGSISTLTIQRTEQRDSAMYRCASAPSRGTSEKLFFGSGTQLSVL.

On this clonotype: A junction end diverges from the germline sequence, so it may reflect a read error. The chain joins TRBV7-2 to TRBJ2-5; 9 nucleotides align to TRBD2. The germline CDR1 and CDR2 sequences are SGHTA and FQGNSA. The CDR3 totals 14 residues. The DNA for the CDR3 is TGTGCCAGCAGCTGGGGACTAGCATATGAGACCCAATACTTC. Translating gives CASSWGLAYETQYF.